This T cell receptor beta chain stems from a study of glioma-infiltrating T cells after dendritic cell vaccination. Study as a whole: Between the early 2000s and the early 2010s, patients got autologous tumor lysate-pulsed dendritic cell vaccines.

The PCR used 60 V beta and 13 J beta primers. Clones were read by immunoSEQ multiplex PCR, and TCRdb kept only the in-frame ones, dropping some. Of more than 85,000 clones listed, approximately 87% are singletons. V was shortened by 1 base and J by 11 bases, with 11 bases between the two germline ends. The CDR3 has 12 residues. In germline, CDR1 is LNHNV, CDR2 YYDKDF (reference sequence). The material was blood, obtained before dendritic cell vaccination. The TCR originated in a human donor with glioblastoma. The chain has TRBV15 and TRBJ1-1; a possible D gene is TRBD1 (6 bases). CDR3 DNA: TGTGCCACCAGCAGAGTTCAGGGGCATGCTTTCTTT. This translates into CATSRVQGHAFF.